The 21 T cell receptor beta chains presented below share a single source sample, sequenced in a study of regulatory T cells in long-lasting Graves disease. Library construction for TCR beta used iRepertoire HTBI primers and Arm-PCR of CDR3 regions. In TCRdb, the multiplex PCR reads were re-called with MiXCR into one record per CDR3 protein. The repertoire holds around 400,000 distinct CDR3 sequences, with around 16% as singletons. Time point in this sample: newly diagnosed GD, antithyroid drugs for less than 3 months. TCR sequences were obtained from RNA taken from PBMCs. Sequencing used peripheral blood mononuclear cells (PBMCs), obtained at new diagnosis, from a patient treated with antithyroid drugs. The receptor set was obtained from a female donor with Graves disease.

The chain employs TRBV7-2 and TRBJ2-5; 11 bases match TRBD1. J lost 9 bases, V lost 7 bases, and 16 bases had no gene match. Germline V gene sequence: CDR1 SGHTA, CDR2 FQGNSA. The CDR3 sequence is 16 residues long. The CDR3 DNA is TGTGCCAGCAACCAGGACAGGGGGCGACCTACAATGGCCCAGTACTTC. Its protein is CASNQDRGRPTMAQYF.

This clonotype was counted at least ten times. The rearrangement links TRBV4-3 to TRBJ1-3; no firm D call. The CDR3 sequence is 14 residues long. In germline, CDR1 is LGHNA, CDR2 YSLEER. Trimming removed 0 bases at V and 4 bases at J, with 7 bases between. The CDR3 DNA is TGCGCCAGCAGCCAAGACAACGAAGGAAACACCATATATTTT. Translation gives CASSQDNEGNTIYF.

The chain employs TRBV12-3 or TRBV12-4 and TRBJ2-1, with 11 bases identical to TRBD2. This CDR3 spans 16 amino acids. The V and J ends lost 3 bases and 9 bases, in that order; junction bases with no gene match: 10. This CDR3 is CASSFPGLAEWGEQFF. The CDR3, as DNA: TGTGCCAGCAGTTTCCCGGGACTAGCGGAGTGGGGTGAGCAGTTCTTC.

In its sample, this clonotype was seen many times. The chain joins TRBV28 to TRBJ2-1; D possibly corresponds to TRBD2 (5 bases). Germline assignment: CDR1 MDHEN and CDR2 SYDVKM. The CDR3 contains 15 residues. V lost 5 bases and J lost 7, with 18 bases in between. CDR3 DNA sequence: TGTGCCAGCAGTCCCCCGGGAAGGAGAGGGAATGAGCAGTTCTTC. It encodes CASSPPGRRGNEQFF. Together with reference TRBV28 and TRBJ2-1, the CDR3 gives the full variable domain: DVKVTQSSRYLVKRTGEKVFLECVQDMDHENMFWYRQDPGLGLRLIYFSYDVKMKEKGDIPEGYSVSREKKERFSLILESASTNQTSMYLCASSPPGRRGNEQFFGPGTRLTVL.

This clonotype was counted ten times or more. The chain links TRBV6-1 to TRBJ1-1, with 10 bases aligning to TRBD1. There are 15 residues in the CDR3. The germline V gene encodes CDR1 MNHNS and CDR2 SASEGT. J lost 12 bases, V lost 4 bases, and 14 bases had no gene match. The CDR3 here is CASSGGDRGTRGTFF. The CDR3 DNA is TGTGCCAGCAGTGGGGGGGACAGGGGTACCAGAGGAACTTTCTTT.

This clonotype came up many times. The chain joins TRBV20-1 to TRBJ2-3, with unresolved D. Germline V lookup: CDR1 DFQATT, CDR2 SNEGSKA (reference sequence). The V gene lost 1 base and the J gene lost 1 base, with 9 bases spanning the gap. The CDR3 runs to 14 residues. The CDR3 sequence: CSARVASGTDTQYF. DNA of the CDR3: TGCAGTGCTAGAGTCGCATCGGGCACAGATACGCAGTATTTT.

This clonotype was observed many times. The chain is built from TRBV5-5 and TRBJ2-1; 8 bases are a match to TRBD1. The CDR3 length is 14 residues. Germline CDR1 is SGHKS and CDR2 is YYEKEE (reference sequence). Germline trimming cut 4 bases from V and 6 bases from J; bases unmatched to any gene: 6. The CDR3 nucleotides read TGTGCCAGCAGCCAGGACAGGGAAGCCAATGAGCAGTTCTTC. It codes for CASSQDREANEQFF.

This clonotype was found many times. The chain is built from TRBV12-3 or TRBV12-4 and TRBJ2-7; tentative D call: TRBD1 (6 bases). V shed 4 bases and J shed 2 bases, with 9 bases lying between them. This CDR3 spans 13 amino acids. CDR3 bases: TGTGCCAGCAGTTGGGACACTCCCTACGAGCAGTACTTC. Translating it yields CASSWDTPYEQYF.

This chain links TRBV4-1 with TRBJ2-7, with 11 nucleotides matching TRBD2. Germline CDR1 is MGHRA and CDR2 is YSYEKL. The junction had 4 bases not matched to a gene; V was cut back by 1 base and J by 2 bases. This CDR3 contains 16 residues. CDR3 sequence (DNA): TGCGCCAGCAGCCAAGGACCGGGACTAGCGGCCTACGAGCAGTACTTC. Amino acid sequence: CASSQGPGLAAYEQYF.

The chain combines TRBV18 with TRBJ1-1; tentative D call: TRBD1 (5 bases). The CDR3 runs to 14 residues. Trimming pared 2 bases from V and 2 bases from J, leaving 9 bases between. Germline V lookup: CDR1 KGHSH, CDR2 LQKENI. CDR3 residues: CASSPKQVNTEAFF. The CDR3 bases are TGTGCCAGCTCACCAAAACAGGTCAACACTGAAGCTTTCTTT.

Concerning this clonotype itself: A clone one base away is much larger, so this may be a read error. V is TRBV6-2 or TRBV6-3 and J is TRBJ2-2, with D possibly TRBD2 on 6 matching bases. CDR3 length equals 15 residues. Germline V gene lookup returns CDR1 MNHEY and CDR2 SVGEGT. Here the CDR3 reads CTSRTNSLAGGELFF. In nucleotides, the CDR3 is TGTACCAGCAGGACAAACTCACTAGCCGGCGGGGAGCTGTTTTTT.

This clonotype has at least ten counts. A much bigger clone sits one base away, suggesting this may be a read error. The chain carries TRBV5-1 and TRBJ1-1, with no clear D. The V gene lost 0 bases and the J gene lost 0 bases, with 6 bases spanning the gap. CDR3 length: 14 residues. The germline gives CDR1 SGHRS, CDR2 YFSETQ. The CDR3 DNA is TGCGCCAGCAGCTTGGAGTGGTTGAACACTGAAGCTTTCTTT. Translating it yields CASSLEWLNTEAFF.

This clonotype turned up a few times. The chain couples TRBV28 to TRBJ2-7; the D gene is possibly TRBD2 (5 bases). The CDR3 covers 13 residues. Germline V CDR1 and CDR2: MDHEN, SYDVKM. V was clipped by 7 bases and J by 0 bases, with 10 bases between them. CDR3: CASTGYSSYEQYF. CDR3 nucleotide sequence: TGTGCCAGCACGGGGTACAGCTCCTACGAGCAGTACTTC.

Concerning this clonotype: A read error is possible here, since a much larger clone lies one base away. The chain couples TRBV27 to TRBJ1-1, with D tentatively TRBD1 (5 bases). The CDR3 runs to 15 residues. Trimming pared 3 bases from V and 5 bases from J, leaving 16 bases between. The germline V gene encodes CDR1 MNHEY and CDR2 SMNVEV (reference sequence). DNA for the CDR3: TGTGCCAGCAGTTTCCCGATCGGGGGGGGGACTGAAGCTTTCTTT. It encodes CASSFPIGGGTEAFF.

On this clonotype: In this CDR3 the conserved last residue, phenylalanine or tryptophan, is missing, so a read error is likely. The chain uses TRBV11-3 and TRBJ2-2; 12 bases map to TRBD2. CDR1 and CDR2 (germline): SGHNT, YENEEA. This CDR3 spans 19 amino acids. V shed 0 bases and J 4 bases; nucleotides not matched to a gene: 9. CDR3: CASSLEPSLAGGPTGELFL. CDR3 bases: TGTGCCAGCAGCTTAGAACCTTCACTAGCGGGGGGCCCCACCGGGGAGCTGTTTTTG.

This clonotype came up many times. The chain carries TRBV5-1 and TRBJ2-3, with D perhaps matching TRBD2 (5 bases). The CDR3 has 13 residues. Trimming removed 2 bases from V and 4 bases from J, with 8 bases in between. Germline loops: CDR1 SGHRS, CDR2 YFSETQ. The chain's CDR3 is CASSFGGSDTQYF. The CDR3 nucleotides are TGCGCCAGCAGCTTTGGCGGGTCAGATACGCAGTATTTT.

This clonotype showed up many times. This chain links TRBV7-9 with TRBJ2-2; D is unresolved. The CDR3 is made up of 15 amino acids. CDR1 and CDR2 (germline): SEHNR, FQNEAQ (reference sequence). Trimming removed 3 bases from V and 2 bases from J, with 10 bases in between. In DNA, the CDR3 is TGTGCCAGCAGCTTCCCGACTCGTAACACCGGGGAGCTGTTTTTT. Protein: CASSFPTRNTGELFF.

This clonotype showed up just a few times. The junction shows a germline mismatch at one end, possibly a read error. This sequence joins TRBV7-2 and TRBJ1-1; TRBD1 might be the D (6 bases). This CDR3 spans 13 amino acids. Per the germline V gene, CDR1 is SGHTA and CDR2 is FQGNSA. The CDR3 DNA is TGTGCCAGCAGCCTAAGGGTGTTGGACAGTCCACCCTTT. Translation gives CASSLRVLDSPPF.

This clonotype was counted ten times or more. The CDR3 here is CAISPTGRNNSPLHF. The CDR3 DNA reads TGTGCCATCAGTCCGACGGGACGGAATAATTCACCCCTCCACTTT. V gene TRBV10-3 combines with J gene TRBJ1-6; D is possibly TRBD1 (5 bases). Germline V CDR1 and CDR2: ENHRY, SYGVKD. This CDR3 has 15 amino acids. Trimming stripped 5 bases from V and 5 bases from J, with 13 bases between.

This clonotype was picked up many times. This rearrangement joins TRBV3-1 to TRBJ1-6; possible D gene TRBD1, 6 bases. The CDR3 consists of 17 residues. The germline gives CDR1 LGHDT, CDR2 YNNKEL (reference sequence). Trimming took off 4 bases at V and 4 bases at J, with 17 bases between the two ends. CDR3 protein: CASSLSGGIRYNSPLHF. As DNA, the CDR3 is TGTGCCAGCAGCCTTAGCGGGGGCATTCGATATAATTCACCCCTCCACTTT.

The CDR3 sequence: CSVERAGRETQYF. The CDR3 DNA reads TGCAGCGTTGAAAGGGCGGGAAGGGAGACCCAGTACTTC. The chain uses TRBV29-1 and TRBJ2-5; TRBD2 is a possible D gene (6 bases). There are 13 residues in the CDR3. The ends were cut back, 2 bases at V and 5 bases at J, with 12 bases in the middle. Germline CDR1 is SQVTM and CDR2 is ANQGSEA. Full variable domain (outside the CDR3, taken from reference TRBV29-1 and TRBJ2-5): SAVISQKPSRDICQRGTSLTIQCQVDSQVTMMFWYRQQPGQSLTLIATANQGSEATYESGFVIDKFPISRPNLTFSTLTVSNMSPEDSSIYLCSVERAGRETQYFGPGTRLLVL.